Shown below are 16 T cell receptor beta chains from a single sample sequenced in a study of early T cells in non-severe SARS-CoV-2 infection. TCRdb reprocessed the 5' RACE reads with MiXCR, giving one entry per CDR3 protein. The repertoire holds roughly 40,000 distinct CDR3 sequences, with over 4% as singletons. Sample: whole blood. Source of these receptors: an adult who was a healthcare worker with PCR-confirmed SARS-CoV-2 infection or an uninfected control (not recorded which).

This clonotype was detected many times. The chain carries TRBV6-5 and TRBJ2-7; 10 bases align to TRBD2. This CDR3 contains 13 residues. Germline-derived CDR1 and CDR2 are MNHEY and SVGAGI. Trimming at V came to 6 bases and at J to 4 bases, leaving 3 bases not matched to a gene. Here the CDR3 reads CASRASGGYEQYF. DNA for the CDR3: TGTGCCAGCAGGGCTAGCGGGGGATACGAGCAGTACTTC.

This rearrangement joins TRBV6-5 to TRBJ2-7; 9 bases align to TRBD1. Germline-derived CDR1 and CDR2 are MNHEY and SVGAGI. The junction had 15 bases not matched to a gene; V was cut back by 9 bases and J by 6 bases. The CDR3 has 15 amino acids. CDR3 residues: CASAQGALGLGEQYF. The CDR3 DNA follows: TGTGCCAGTGCACAGGGGGCGCTTGGCCTCGGCGAGCAGTACTTC.

This clonotype was picked up many times. The rearrangement uses TRBV29-1 and TRBJ2-5; a possible D gene is TRBD2 (7 bases). Trimming removed 5 bases from V and 5 bases from J, with 15 bases in between. Per germline, CDR1 SQVTM and CDR2 ANQGSEA. The length of the CDR3 is 13 residues. The DNA of the CDR3 is TGCAGCGTTTCTTACAGGGACTACGAGACCCAGTACTTC. Encoded protein: CSVSYRDYETQYF.

This clonotype was counted many times. This rearrangement joins TRBV2 to TRBJ2-5; 9 bases line up with TRBD1. This CDR3 contains 14 residues. The germline V gene encodes CDR1 SNHLY and CDR2 FYNNEI. The ends lost 5 bases at V and 7 bases at J; junction bases unmatched: 8. The CDR3 DNA reads TGTGCCAGCAGTTTGGGACAGGGAATGGGGACCCAGTACTTC. Its protein product is CASSLGQGMGTQYF.

The chain is built from TRBV19 and TRBJ2-1; tentative D call: TRBD1 (5 bases). Germline lookup yields CDR1 LNHDA and CDR2 SQIVND (reference sequence). Trimming shortened V by 2 bases and J by 8 bases, and 13 bases separated the two germline ends. This CDR3 is 14 amino acids long. CDR3 loop: CASSISPDSHEQFF. CDR3 DNA: TGTGCCAGTAGTATATCCCCCGACAGCCATGAGCAGTTCTTC.

The chain employs TRBV6-5 and TRBJ1-2; TRBD1 matches at 9 bases. The length of the CDR3 is 14 residues. Germline CDR1 is MNHEY and CDR2 is SVGAGI. The V gene end was trimmed by 5 bases and the J gene end by 4 bases; junction bases not matched to a gene: 5. CDR3: CASSPGDRVYGYTF. CDR3 bases: TGTGCCAGCAGTCCTGGGGACAGGGTCTATGGCTACACCTTC.

A few counts support this clonotype. V usage is TRBV9 and J usage is TRBJ1-3; tentatively, D is TRBD1 (5 bases). CDR3 length equals 16 residues. Germline CDR1 SGDLS, CDR2 YYNGEE. Trimming pared 0 bases from V and 2 bases from J, leaving 12 bases between. The CDR3 loop is CASSVASLRAGNTIYF. The CDR3 bases are TGTGCCAGCAGCGTAGCTTCCCTCAGGGCTGGAAACACCATATATTTT.

The chain couples TRBV3-1 to TRBJ2-5; 9 nucleotides align to TRBD2. The length of the CDR3 is 20 residues. The germline gives CDR1 LGHDT, CDR2 YNNKEL (reference sequence). The trim removed 3 bases at V and 4 bases at J, leaving 21 bases unmatched. The CDR3 nucleotides read TGTGCCAGCAGCCAGGACATCCCGGGACTAGCAGGGGGGCCGCGAGAGACCCAGTACTTC. This translates into CASSQDIPGLAGGPRETQYF.

This clonotype was counted between two and nine times. This rearrangement joins TRBV7-9 to TRBJ2-2; TRBD1 matches 7 bases. There are 12 residues in the CDR3. The V and J ends lost 9 bases and 3 bases, in that order; junction bases with no gene match: 1. Germline loops: CDR1 SEHNR, CDR2 FQNEAQ (reference sequence). For the CDR3, the DNA is TGTGCCAGAACAGGGGACACCGGGGAGCTGTTTTTT. Translated: CARTGDTGELFF. The whole variable domain, filled in from reference TRBV7-9 and TRBJ2-2, reads DTGVSQNPRHKITKRGQNVTFRCDPISEHNRLYWYRQTLGQGPEFLTYFQNEAQLEKSRLLSDRFSAERPKGSFSTLEIQRTEQGDSAMYLCARTGDTGELFFGEGSRLTVL.

This chain connects TRBV5-1 to TRBJ2-1; 9 bases are a match to TRBD2. The CDR3 has 16 amino acids. The V gene's germline CDR1 is SGHRS and CDR2 YFSETQ. V dropped 1 base and J dropped 4; count of bases not matched to a gene: 6. The CDR3: CASSLRASGVYNEQFF. DNA for the CDR3: TGCGCCAGCAGCTTGAGGGCTAGCGGGGTTTACAATGAGCAGTTCTTC.

The V gene is TRBV2, the J gene TRBJ2-1, with D perhaps being TRBD1 or TRBD2 (5 bases each). CDR3 length equals 15 residues. The V and J ends lost 4 bases and 1 base respectively, with 11 bases between them. The germline V gene has CDR1 SNHLY and CDR2 FYNNEI. The CDR3 DNA sequence: TGTGCCAGCAGTGGAGGGGTAGTTTCCTACAATGAGCAGTTCTTC. Its protein is CASSGGVVSYNEQFF. Based on the CDR3 plus reference TRBV2 and TRBJ2-1, the full variable domain is EPEVTQTPSHQVTQMGQEVILRCVPISNHLYFYWYRQILGQKVEFLVSFYNNEISEKSEIFDDQFSVERPDGSNFTLKIRSTKLEDSAMYFCASSGGVVSYNEQFFGPGTRLTVL.

Many counts were recorded for this clonotype. This chain connects TRBV9 to TRBJ2-3, with TRBD2 matching 8 bases. CDR3 length: 15 residues. The trim removed 4 bases at V and 4 bases at J, leaving 8 bases unmatched. Germline V CDR1 and CDR2: SGDLS, YYNGEE. CDR3 sequence (DNA): TGTGCCAGCAGCCCAGGGACTAGGGGGGCAGATACGCAGTATTTT. It encodes CASSPGTRGADTQYF. The variable domain in full, with the rest retrieved from reference TRBV9 and TRBJ2-3, is DSGVTQTPKHLITATGQRVTLRCSPRSGDLSVYWYQQSLDQGLQFLIQYYNGEERAKGNILERFSAQQFPDLHSELNLSSLELGDSALYFCASSPGTRGADTQYFGPGTRLTVL.

This clonotype was counted at least ten times. The chain joins TRBV5-1 to TRBJ1-2, with TRBD1 matching 7 bases. CDR3 length equals 14 residues. The V gene's germline CDR1 is SGHRS and CDR2 YFSETQ. J was trimmed by 1 base and V by 4 bases; bases with no gene match: 4. CDR3 bases: TGCGCCAGCAGCGCCCGGGACAGTAACTATGGCTACACCTTC. Translation: CASSARDSNYGYTF.

This clonotype was seen many times. The V call is TRBV19, the J call TRBJ1-4; 9 bases map to TRBD1. The V gene end was trimmed by 6 bases and the J gene end by 7 bases; junction bases not matched to a gene: 24. Looked up from germline, CDR1 is LNHDA and CDR2 is SQIVND (reference sequence). The CDR3 covers 20 residues. The CDR3 sequence: CASRRIDGQGSVVSGEKLFF. CDR3 DNA sequence: TGTGCCAGTAGGAGAATTGATGGACAGGGGAGCGTCGTATCCGGTGAAAAACTGTTTTTT.

This clonotype was seen a handful of times. The genes are TRBV10-2 and TRBJ2-7; 8 bases agree with TRBD1. This CDR3 region has 14 residues. The germline V gene has CDR1 WSHSY and CDR2 SAAADI. Trimming at V came to 4 bases and at J to 3 bases, leaving 5 bases not matched to a gene. CDR3 sequence reads: CASSAGQGSYEQYF. DNA of the CDR3: TGCGCCAGCAGTGCCGGACAGGGCAGCTACGAGCAGTACTTC.

This clonotype has only a few counts. This chain uses TRBV6-6 with TRBJ1-6; D is unresolved. V gave up 2 bases and J gave up 3 bases, with 11 bases separating them. The germline V gene has CDR1 MNHNY and CDR2 SVGAGI (reference sequence). The CDR3 contains 16 residues. The CDR3 coding sequence is TGTGCCAGCAGTTACCTAAGGGTGGTCTATAATTCACCCCTCCACTTT. Encoded protein: CASSYLRVVYNSPLHF.